The 19 T cell receptor beta chains below all came from one sample that was sequenced in a study of early stage breast cancer tumors. Libraries were prepared by immunoSEQ multiplex PCR; TCRdb keeps only in-frame clonotypes and omits some of them. This sample has 4,000 to 5,000 clones; 64% occur once, and the top ten carry approximately 26%. The sequenced sample was breast tumor tissue. The receptors were sampled from a person aged 45-60 years with breast cancer.

This clone was counted a few times. This chain joins TRBV5-1 and TRBJ2-7, with TRBD1 as a possible D gene (6 bases). From germline, CDR1 is SGHRS and CDR2 YFSETQ. The V end was cut by 0 bases, the J end by 5 bases, with 15 bases between. CDR3 length: 15 amino acids. For the CDR3, the DNA is TGCGCCAGCAGCTTGGAAGGGACACCAGGGGACGAGCAGTACTTC. This translates into CASSLEGTPGDEQYF.

The chain combines TRBV12-5 with TRBJ2-3; a weak D match, TRBD2 (5 bases). V lost 2 bases and J lost 1, with 16 bases in between. The CDR3 has 17 residues. In germline, CDR1 is LGHNT, CDR2 FRNRAP. CDR3 sequence: CASGLPDGGGGTDTQYF. CDR3 bases: TGTGCTAGTGGTTTGCCCGACGGAGGTGGGGGCACAGATACGCAGTATTTT.

V is TRBV7-6 and J is TRBJ2-2; tentatively, D is TRBD2 (6 bases). The V and J ends lost 2 bases and 2 bases respectively, with 12 bases between them. This CDR3 has 16 residues. Germline V CDR1 and CDR2: SGHVS, FNYEAQ. Here the CDR3 DNA reads TGTGCCAGCAGCTTAAGACAGCGGGTAAACACCGGGGAGCTGTTTTTT. Its protein is CASSLRQRVNTGELFF. Based on the CDR3 plus reference TRBV7-6 and TRBJ2-2, the full variable domain is GAGVSQSPRYKVTKRGQDVALRCDPISGHVSLYWYRQALGQGPEFLTYFNYEAQQDKSGLPNDRFSAERPEGSISTLTIQRTEQRDSAMYRCASSLRQRVNTGELFFGEGSRLTVL.

For the CDR3, the DNA is TGCGCCAGCAGCCAAGATTATGAAAGCGGGGGAAACAATGAGCAGTTCTTC. This sequence encodes CASSQDYESGGNNEQFF. The chain has TRBV4-3 and TRBJ2-1; 8 bases fit TRBD2. Looked up from germline, CDR1 is LGHNA and CDR2 is YSLEER. V dropped 0 bases and J dropped 5; count of bases not matched to a gene: 9. The CDR3 extends over 17 amino acids.

The gene calls are TRBV5-5 and TRBJ2-1, with D maybe TRBD2 (7 bases). CDR1 SGHKS and CDR2 YYEKEE come from the germline V gene (reference sequence). With 4 bases removed from V and 6 bases from J, the gap between germline ends came to 20 bases. The CDR3 sequence is 16 residues long. The CDR3 spells CASSMLRGGPLNEQFF. Written as DNA, the CDR3 is TGTGCCAGCAGCATGCTTCGCGGGGGCCCACTCAATGAGCAGTTCTTC.

V and J are TRBV5-5 and TRBJ2-5; 9 bases line up with TRBD1. Germline assignment: CDR1 SGHKS and CDR2 YYEKEE (reference sequence). The CDR3 covers 15 residues. The V segment lost 3 bases and the J segment 6 bases; nucleotides outside the gene matches: 9. CDR3 sequence (DNA): TGTGCCAGCAGCTCAACCGGGACAGGGTTCCAGACCCAGTACTTC. The encoded protein is CASSSTGTGFQTQYF. The complete variable domain, with remaining parts taken from reference TRBV5-5 and TRBJ2-5, reads DAGVTQSPTHLIKTRGQQVTLRCSPISGHKSVSWYQQVLGQGPQFIFQYYEKEERGRGNFPDRFSARQFPNYSSELNVNALLLGDSALYLCASSSTGTGFQTQYFGPGTRLLVL.

This sequence joins TRBV7-3 and TRBJ2-1, with 13 bases fitting TRBD2. CDR3 length: 15 amino acids. J was trimmed by 10 bases and V by 5 bases; bases with no gene match: 8. CDR1 and CDR2 (germline): SGHTA, FQGTGA. CDR3 region: CASSLQPGLAGEQFF. The CDR3 nucleotides read TGTGCCAGCAGCCTCCAACCGGGACTAGCGGGGGAGCAGTTCTTC.

The chain combines TRBV5-6 with TRBJ2-2; D gene uncertain. The V and J ends lost 4 bases and 6 bases respectively, with 10 bases between them. The CDR3 contains 13 residues. Per the germline V gene, CDR1 is SGHDT and CDR2 is YYEEEE. The CDR3 DNA reads TGTGCCAGCAGCACGACTCGGCCCGGGGAGCTGTTTTTT. Its protein product is CASSTTRPGELFF.

The J gene is TRBJ1-1, the V gene TRBV28; no firm D call. The CDR3 has 13 amino acids. CDR1 and CDR2 (germline): MDHEN, SYDVKM. V lost 4 bases to trimming and J lost 7 bases, with 13 bases between them. In DNA form, the CDR3 reads TGTGCCAGCAGTTCCTCGGGTCCGTTTGAAGCTTTCTTT. It translates to CASSSSGPFEAFF.

The chain couples TRBV18 to TRBJ2-2; possibly TRBD2 for D (5 bases). Trimming took 0 bases from V and 7 from J, leaving 12 bases between them. CDR1 and CDR2 from the germline V gene are KGHSH and LQKENI. There are 15 residues in the CDR3. The chain's CDR3 is CASSPPSGGHGELFF. In nucleotides, the CDR3 is TGTGCCAGCTCACCACCGTCTGGAGGTCACGGGGAGCTGTTTTTT.

The chain links TRBV7-2 to TRBJ2-7; D possibly corresponds to TRBD1 (6 bases). Germline CDR1 and CDR2: SGHTA and FQGNSA. Deletions cut 2 bases from V and 3 bases from J, with 17 bases between. The CDR3 has 16 amino acids. CDR3 residues: CASSLFSGQLYYEQYF. CDR3 in DNA: TGTGCCAGCAGCTTATTCTCCGGACAGCTTTACTACGAGCAGTACTTC.

The rearrangement links TRBV5-8 to TRBJ1-5, with TRBD1 matching 10 bases. The CDR3 totals 16 residues. Per germline, CDR1 SGHTS and CDR2 YDEGEE. V was pared by 4 bases and J by 1 base, with 5 bases of the junction left unmatched. The CDR3 DNA is TGTGCCAGCAGCGGGGGGGACAGGGGAAGCAATCAGCCCCAGCATTTT. Encoded protein: CASSGGDRGSNQPQHF.

This chain links TRBV7-2 with TRBJ2-3; no reliable D call. Deletions cut 2 bases from V and 0 bases from J, with 9 bases between. Germline V gene sequence: CDR1 SGHTA, CDR2 FQGNSA. The length of the CDR3 is 15 residues. The CDR3 DNA sequence: TGTGCCAGCAGCTTAAACGCTCCTAGCACAGATACGCAGTATTTT. Protein: CASSLNAPSTDTQYF.

This clone came up once. The rearrangement links TRBV19 to TRBJ2-7; D remains ambiguous. CDR1 is LNHDA, CDR2 SQIVND, per germline (reference sequence). Between the trimmed V and J ends, which lost 7 bases and 2 bases, there was a span of 15 bases. This CDR3 contains 14 residues. The chain's CDR3 is CASTAQKTPYEQYF. The CDR3, as DNA: TGTGCCAGTACCGCGCAGAAAACCCCCTACGAGCAGTACTTC.

V is TRBV9 and J is TRBJ1-2, with 7 nucleotides matching TRBD1. Germline CDR1 SGDLS, CDR2 YYNGEE. The V segment lost 4 bases and the J segment 2 bases; nucleotides outside the gene matches: 11. The CDR3 length is 16 residues. The CDR3: CASSPRVTGQNYGYTF. The CDR3 nucleotides are TGTGCCAGCAGCCCCCGCGTGACGGGACAGAACTATGGCTACACCTTC.

This clone has just a few counts. This chain links TRBV5-1 with TRBJ1-4, with D possibly matching TRBD1 (6 bases). Germline V gene sequence: CDR1 SGHRS, CDR2 YFSETQ. CDR3 length: 16 residues. Trimming stripped 1 base from V and 3 bases from J, with 13 bases between. For the CDR3, the DNA is TGCGCCAGCAGCTTGTCGGGGGCGGGGGCTAATGAAAAACTGTTTTTT. It yields the protein CASSLSGAGANEKLFF.

This clone has more than one count but fewer than ten. The chain links TRBV29-1 to TRBJ1-1; D is uncertain. Germline CDR1 reads SQVTM; CDR2 reads ANQGSEA. This CDR3 spans 13 amino acids. Trimming cost V 6 bases and J 1 base, with 12 bases left between them. The CDR3 sequence is CSVTPGGNTEAFF. The DNA of the CDR3 is TGCAGCGTCACACCCGGTGGGAACACTGAAGCTTTCTTT.

To note about this clone: One end of the junction varies from germline; a read error may be responsible. The chain uses TRBV5-1 and TRBJ2-1, with D tentatively TRBD2 (5 bases). The V gene's germline CDR1 is SGHRS and CDR2 YFSETQ. This CDR3 spans 15 amino acids. In DNA form, the CDR3 reads TGCGCCAGCAGCTTGGGGGAGTCAACCTACGATGAGCAGTTCTTC. Protein sequence: CASSLGESTYDEQFF.

The chain couples TRBV5-5 to TRBJ2-7; D call uncertain. Trimming took off 2 bases at V and 0 bases at J, with 12 bases between the two ends. The germline V gene has CDR1 SGHKS and CDR2 YYEKEE (reference sequence). The CDR3 spans 15 residues. Here the CDR3 reads CASSFSSTDSYEQYF. The CDR3 coding sequence is TGTGCCAGCAGCTTTTCCTCGACTGACTCCTACGAGCAGTACTTC.